Listed below are T cell receptor beta chains from one sample, sequenced in a study of neurological immune-mediated disorders. TCRdb fed the 5' RACE reads into MiXCR, producing one record per CDR3 protein. The sample contains around 50,000 distinct CDR3 sequences, around 12% of which appear only once. Source material: PBMCs. Source of these receptors: a male donor with HTLV-1-associated myelopathy (HAM/TSP). Both conserved end residues are part of each CDR3. D genes are given only for firm matches. Clone size, where shown, is once, few, many, or a class for clones that have expanded.

CATSRELAGAGGNQPQHF | TGTGCCACCAGCAGAGAGCTCGCTGGGGCGGGGGGCAATCAGCCCCAGCATTTT | few | TRBJ1-5 | TRBV15 | .
CAISESTELAGSGELFF | TGTGCCATCAGTGAGTCGACGGAGCTAGCGGGGTCCGGGGAGCTGTTTTTT | many | TRBJ2-2 | TRBV10-3 | TRBD2
CASSFDRSGYTF | TGCGCCAGCAGCTTCGACAGGTCTGGCTACACCTTC | many | TRBJ1-2 | TRBV5-1 | .
CASSLGALGYNEQFF | TGCGCCAGCAGCTTGGGGGCTCTAGGCTACAATGAGCAGTTCTTC | many | TRBJ2-1 | TRBV5-1 | .
CASSQDTFGRGNTGELFF | TGTGCCAGCAGCCAAGACACGTTTGGGCGGGGGAACACCGGGGAGCTGTTTTTT | many | TRBJ2-2 | TRBV14 | .
CASSLAGGRRIGTDTQYF | TGTGCCAGCAGTTTGGCCGGGGGGAGGAGGATTGGGACAGATACGCAGTATTTT | many | TRBJ2-3 | TRBV28 | TRBD2
CSASGTGATNEKLFF | TGCAGTGCTAGTGGAACAGGGGCAACTAATGAAAAACTGTTTTTT | many | TRBJ1-4 | TRBV20-1 | TRBD1
CASSLEMGSSGNTIYF | TGCGCCAGCAGCTTGGAAATGGGGAGCTCTGGAAACACCATATATTTT | many | TRBJ1-3 | TRBV5-1 | .
CASSRRGDEQYF | TGCGCCAGCAGCCGTCGCGGGGACGAGCAGTACTTC | . | TRBJ2-7 | TRBV5-1 | .
CASNPGQMNYEQYF | TGTGCCAGCAACCCGGGACAGATGAACTACGAGCAGTACTTC | . | TRBJ2-7 | TRBV7-9 | TRBD1
CATSLAASGTTGELFF | TGTGCCACCAGTTTGGCCGCTAGCGGGACTACCGGGGAGCTGTTTTTT | . | TRBJ2-2 | TRBV24-1 | TRBD2
CASSLGTSNQPQHF | TGCGCCAGCAGCTTGGGAACTAGCAATCAGCCCCAGCATTTT | many | TRBJ1-5 | TRBV5-1 | .
CASSSDRVGELFF | TGCGCCAGCAGTTCCGACAGGGTCGGGGAGCTGTTTTTT | many | TRBJ2-2 | TRBV5-1 | TRBD1
CSARRQGAINEQFF | TGCAGCGCTCGACGACAGGGCGCGATAAATGAGCAGTTCTTC | many | TRBJ2-1 | TRBV29-1 | TRBD1
CASSLDTAGELFF | TGTGCCAGCAGCTTAGACACAGCCGGGGAGCTGTTTTTT | many | TRBJ2-2 | TRBV7-2 | .
CATSRVAGGYEQYF | TGTGCCACCAGCAGAGTGGCAGGGGGCTACGAGCAGTACTTC | many | TRBJ2-7 | TRBV15 | TRBD1
CASSLGQRNEKLFF | TGTGCCAGCAGCTTGGGACAGCGGAATGAAAAACTGTTTTTT | many | TRBJ1-4 | TRBV5-6 | .
CASSVMTRGNGNTIYF | TGTGCCAGCAGCGTTATGACCAGGGGCAATGGAAACACCATATATTTT | many | TRBJ1-3 | TRBV7-2 | .
CASSQASSSNTEAFF | TGTGCCAGCAGCCAAGCGAGCAGCTCGAACACTGAAGCTTTCTTT | many | TRBJ1-1 | TRBV4-2 | .
CASSWKDSYFATNEKLFF | TGTGCCAGCAGCTGGAAGGACAGTTACTTCGCAACTAATGAAAAACTGTTTTTT | many | TRBJ1-4 | TRBV5-6 | .
CASSSLGRGVQETQYF | TGTGCCAGCAGCAGTTTGGGGCGGGGGGTCCAAGAGACCCAGTACTTC | many | TRBJ2-5 | TRBV21-1 | .
CSASGYTLAGMQETQYF | TGCAGTGCTAGTGGGTACACTCTAGCGGGGATGCAAGAGACCCAGTACTTC | many | TRBJ2-5 | TRBV20-1 | TRBD2
CASSSGDLDKNIQYF | TGTGCCAGCAGCTCAGGGGATTTAGACAAAAACATTCAGTACTTC | many | TRBJ2-4 | TRBV28 | .
CASIRGSNNEQFF | TGCGCCAGCATCAGGGGATCCAACAATGAGCAGTTCTTC | . | TRBJ2-1 | TRBV5-1 | .